This T cell receptor (beta chain) was recovered during a study of technical replicates of blood from a handful of donors. The sample holds a few counts of this clone. Profiled with immunoSEQ multiplex PCR; TCRdb holds only in-frame clones, not every one. The sample lists tens of thousands of clones, approximately 94% occurring once. Trimming took 8 bases from V and 6 from J; bases not matched to a gene: 6. The germline gives CDR1 SNHLY, CDR2 FYNNEI. This CDR3 spans 15 amino acids. This receptor was identified in a human donor in good health. Sequencing used T cells isolated from PBMCs. The chain recombines TRBV2 with TRBJ1-6, with 11 bases matching TRBD1. The CDR3 nucleotides are TGTGCCAGCTCGGGACAGGGGGGAGTTAATTCACCCCTCCACTTT. As protein: CASSGQGGVNSPLHF.